These 10 T cell receptor beta chains share one sample of origin, sequenced in a study of T-cell memory formation after mild COVID-19. TCRdb itself ran the 5' RACE reads through MiXCR, one entry per CDR3 protein. The table lists fewer than 350,000 distinct CDR3 sequences, roughly 18% of them singletons. Sequences were obtained from PBMCs or a T cell subset sorted from them (not recorded which). Every receptor here comes from a young man who had mild COVID-19 (a few samples of this study predate the infection). Cell type and time point are not known.

This clonotype was recorded many times. V is TRBV12-3 or TRBV12-4 and J is TRBJ2-2; no clear D. The CDR3 length is 14 residues. With 8 bases removed from V and 2 bases from J, the gap between germline ends came to 12 bases. CDR3 DNA sequence: TGTGCCAGCCAACCGGGCCCCAACACCGGGGAGCTGTTTTTT. Protein: CASQPGPNTGELFF.

This clonotype was observed a few times. J is TRBJ2-7 and V is TRBV9; D unclear. CDR3 length equals 16 residues. From germline, CDR1 is SGDLS and CDR2 YYNGEE. V shed 0 bases and J shed 4 bases, with 17 bases lying between them. The CDR3, as DNA: TGTGCCAGCAGCGTAGACCAGAGCCCGACCATATACGAGCAGTACTTC. Protein sequence: CASSVDQSPTIYEQYF.

This clonotype was seen only a few times. The germline gene is not matched at one end of the junction; a read error may be the cause. The CDR3 DNA reads as TGTGCCAGCAGATTAGACCGGGAGCTGTTTTTT. This encodes CASRLDRELFF. This chain joins TRBV11-2 and TRBJ2-2; D ambiguous. CDR1 is SGHAT, CDR2 FQNNGV, per germline. The CDR3 spans 11 residues.

The chain combines TRBV4-1 with TRBJ1-1; D unresolved. Germline V gives CDR1 MGHRA, CDR2 YSYEKL. The V gene lost 4 bases and the J gene lost 6 bases, with 12 bases spanning the gap. The CDR3 has 13 residues. CDR3 region: CASSLGSGAEAFF. CDR3 coding DNA: TGCGCCAGCAGCCTGGGTTCAGGCGCTGAAGCTTTCTTT.

This clonotype was seen only a few times. The V call is TRBV20-1, the J call TRBJ1-2, with D possibly being TRBD1 (5 bases). Germline values: CDR1 DFQATT, CDR2 SNEGSKA (reference sequence). The germline V and J ends were trimmed by 6 bases and 4 bases, with 12 bases remaining between them. The CDR3 consists of 12 residues. The CDR3 nucleotides are TGCAGTGCAACCGACAGCCCCTATGGCTACACCTTC. It encodes CSATDSPYGYTF.

J is TRBJ1-6 and V is TRBV11-2; 7 positions match TRBD1. Trimming took 5 bases from V and 5 from J; bases not matched to a gene: 15. Germline V gives CDR1 SGHAT, CDR2 FQNNGV. This CDR3 has 18 residues. The CDR3 coding sequence is TGTGCCAGCAGCCCCGGATGGCTCGCGACAGGGAATAATTCACCCCTCCACTTT. It yields the protein CASSPGWLATGNNSPLHF.

This sequence joins TRBV4-1 and TRBJ1-1, with D perhaps TRBD1 (6 bases). The length of the CDR3 is 16 residues. Between the trimmed V and J ends, which lost 1 base and 6 bases, there was a span of 18 bases. The V gene's germline CDR1 is MGHRA and CDR2 YSYEKL. The CDR3 DNA is TGCGCCAGCAGCCAAGCTCTCCGTTCGACAGGCTCTGAAGCTTTCTTT. Its protein is CASSQALRSTGSEAFF.

The chain couples TRBV5-1 to TRBJ2-3; 7 positions agree with TRBD1. V lost 4 bases and J lost 7; bases outside the gene matches: 9. The CDR3 totals 14 residues. The germline V gene encodes CDR1 SGHRS and CDR2 YFSETQ. DNA of the CDR3: TGCGCCAGCAGCGCCGGGGACAGTATCAATACGCAGTATTTT. This codes for CASSAGDSINTQYF.

A few counts support this clonotype. The J gene is TRBJ2-4, the V gene TRBV4-1; D gene unclear. Germline CDR1 MGHRA, CDR2 YSYEKL. The CDR3 is 14 amino acids. The germline V and J ends were trimmed by 3 bases and 8 bases, with 14 bases remaining between them. CDR3 coding DNA: TGCGCCAGCAGCCACCTCGGACGGAAGGACATTCAGTACTTC. Amino acid sequence: CASSHLGRKDIQYF.

The rearrangement links TRBV15 to TRBJ2-5; no firm D call. Germline V gives CDR1 LNHNV, CDR2 YYDKDF (reference sequence). This CDR3 has 13 residues. Trimming cost V 5 bases and J 1 base, with 8 bases left between them. DNA of the CDR3: TGTGCCACCAGCCCGTTGGGCCAAGAGACCCAGTACTTC. Its protein product is CATSPLGQETQYF.